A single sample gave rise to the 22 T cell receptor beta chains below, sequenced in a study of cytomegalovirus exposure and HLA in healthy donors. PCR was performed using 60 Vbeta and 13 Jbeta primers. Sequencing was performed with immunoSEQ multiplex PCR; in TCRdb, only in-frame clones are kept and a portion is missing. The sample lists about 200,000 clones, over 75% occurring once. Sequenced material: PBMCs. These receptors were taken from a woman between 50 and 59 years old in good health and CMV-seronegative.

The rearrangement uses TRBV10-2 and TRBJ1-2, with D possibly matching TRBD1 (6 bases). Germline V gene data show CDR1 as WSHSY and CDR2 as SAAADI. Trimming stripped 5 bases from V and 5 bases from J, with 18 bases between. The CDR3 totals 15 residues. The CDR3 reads CASSRGRTVGYGYTF. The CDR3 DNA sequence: TGCGCCAGCAGTCGGGGACGGACAGTCGGATATGGCTACACCTTC.

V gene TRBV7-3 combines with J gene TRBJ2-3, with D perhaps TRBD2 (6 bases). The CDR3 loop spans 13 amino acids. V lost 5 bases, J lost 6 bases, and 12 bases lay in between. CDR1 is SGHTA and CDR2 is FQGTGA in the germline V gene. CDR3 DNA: TGTGCCAGCAGCACTAGCAGGAGTGATACGCAGTATTTT. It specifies CASSTSRSDTQYF.

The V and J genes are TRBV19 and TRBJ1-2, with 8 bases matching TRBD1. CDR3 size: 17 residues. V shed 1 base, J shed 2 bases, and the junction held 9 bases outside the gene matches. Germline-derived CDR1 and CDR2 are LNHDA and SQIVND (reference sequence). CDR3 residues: CASSIARGQGQNYGYTF. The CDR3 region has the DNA TGTGCCAGTAGTATAGCCCGCGGACAGGGACAGAACTATGGCTACACCTTC.

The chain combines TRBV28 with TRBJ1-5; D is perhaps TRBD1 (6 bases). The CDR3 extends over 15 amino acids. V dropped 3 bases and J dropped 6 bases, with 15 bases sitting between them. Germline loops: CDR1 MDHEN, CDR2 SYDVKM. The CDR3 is CASSFHRVPGQPQHF. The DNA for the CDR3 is TGTGCCAGCAGTTTCCACAGGGTACCCGGTCAGCCCCAGCATTTT. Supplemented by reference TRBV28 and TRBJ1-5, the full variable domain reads DVKVTQSSRYLVKRTGEKVFLECVQDMDHENMFWYRQDPGLGLRLIYFSYDVKMKEKGDIPEGYSVSREKKERFSLILESASTNQTSMYLCASSFHRVPGQPQHFGDGTRLSIL.

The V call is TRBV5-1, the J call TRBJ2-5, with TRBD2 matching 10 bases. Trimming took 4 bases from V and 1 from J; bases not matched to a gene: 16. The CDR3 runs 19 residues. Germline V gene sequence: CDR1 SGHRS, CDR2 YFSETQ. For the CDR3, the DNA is TGCGCCAGCAGCCAACTCGTAGCGGGAGGATATGGGCCCCAAGAGACCCAGTACTTC. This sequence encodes CASSQLVAGGYGPQETQYF.

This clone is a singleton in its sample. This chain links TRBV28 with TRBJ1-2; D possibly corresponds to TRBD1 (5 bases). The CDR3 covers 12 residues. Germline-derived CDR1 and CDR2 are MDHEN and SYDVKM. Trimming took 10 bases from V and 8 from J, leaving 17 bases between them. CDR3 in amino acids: CATSGGTEGYTF. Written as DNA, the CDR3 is TGTGCCACCTCCGGGGGGACGGAAGGCTACACCTTC.

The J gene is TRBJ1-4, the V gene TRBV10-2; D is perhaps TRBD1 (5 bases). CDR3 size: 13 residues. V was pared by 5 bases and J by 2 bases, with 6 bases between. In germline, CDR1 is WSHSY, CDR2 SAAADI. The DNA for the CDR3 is TGCGCCAGCAGTAAGGGGACTAATGAAAAACTGTTTTTT. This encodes CASSKGTNEKLFF.

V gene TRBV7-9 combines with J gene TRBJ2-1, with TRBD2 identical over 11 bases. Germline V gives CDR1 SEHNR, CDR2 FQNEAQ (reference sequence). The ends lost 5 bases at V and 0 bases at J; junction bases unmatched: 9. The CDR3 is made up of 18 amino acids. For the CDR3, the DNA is TGTGCCAGCAGCCCCCGGGGACTAGCGGAAAGCTCCTACAATGAGCAGTTCTTC. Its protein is CASSPRGLAESSYNEQFF.

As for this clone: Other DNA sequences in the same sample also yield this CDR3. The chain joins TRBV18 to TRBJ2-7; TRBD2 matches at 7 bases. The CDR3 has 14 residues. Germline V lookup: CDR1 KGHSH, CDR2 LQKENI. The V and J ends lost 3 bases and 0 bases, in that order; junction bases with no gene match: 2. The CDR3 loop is CASSPGGSSYEQYF. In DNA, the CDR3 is TGTGCCAGCTCACCCGGGGGGAGCTCCTACGAGCAGTACTTC.

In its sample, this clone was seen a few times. CDR3 bases: TGTGCCAGCAAACCGGGGGGGGGTTTGAGCTACACCTTC. It is translated as CASKPGGGLSYTF. The chain couples TRBV28 to TRBJ1-2, with D perhaps TRBD1 (5 bases). The CDR3 is made up of 13 amino acids. Germline loops: CDR1 MDHEN, CDR2 SYDVKM. The V end lost 7 bases, the J end lost 9 bases, and 18 bases lay between the germline ends.

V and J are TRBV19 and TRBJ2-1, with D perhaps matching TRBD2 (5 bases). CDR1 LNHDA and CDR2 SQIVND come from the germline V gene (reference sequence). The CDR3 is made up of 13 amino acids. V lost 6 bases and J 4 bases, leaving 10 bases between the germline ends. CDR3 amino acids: CASRLGVYNEQFF. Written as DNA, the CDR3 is TGTGCCAGTAGACTCGGGGTTTACAATGAGCAGTTCTTC.

CDR3 DNA sequence: TGTGCCAGCAGACGGACAGGGGCCTACGAGCAGTACTTC. This sequence encodes CASRRTGAYEQYF. The rearrangement joins TRBV6-5 to TRBJ2-7; TRBD1 agrees at 9 bases. The CDR3 is 13 amino acids. V gave up 6 bases and J gave up 2 bases; unmatched junction bases: 2. Germline-derived CDR1 and CDR2 are MNHEY and SVGAGI.

The chain's CDR3 is CASSSQGYSNQPQHF. The CDR3 coding sequence is TGTGCCAGCAGTTCGCAGGGCTATAGCAATCAGCCCCAGCATTTT. The chain recombines TRBV27 with TRBJ1-5; TRBD1 might be the D (5 bases). This CDR3 spans 15 amino acids. The V end was cut by 4 bases, the J end by 0 bases, with 10 bases between. The V gene's germline CDR1 is MNHEY and CDR2 SMNVEV (reference sequence).

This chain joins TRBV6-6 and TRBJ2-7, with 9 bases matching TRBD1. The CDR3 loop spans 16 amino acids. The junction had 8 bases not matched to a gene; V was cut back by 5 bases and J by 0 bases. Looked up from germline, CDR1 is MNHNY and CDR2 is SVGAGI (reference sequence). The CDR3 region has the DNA TGTGCCAGCAGTCTATTGAGGGACAGGGTCTCCTACGAGCAGTACTTC. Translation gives CASSLLRDRVSYEQYF.

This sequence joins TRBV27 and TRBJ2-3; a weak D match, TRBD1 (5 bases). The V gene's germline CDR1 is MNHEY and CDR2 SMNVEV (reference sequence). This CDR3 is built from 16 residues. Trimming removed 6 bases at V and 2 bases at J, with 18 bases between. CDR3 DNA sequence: TGTGCCAGCAGAAGACAGTGGGCCCGCGACACAGATACGCAGTATTTT. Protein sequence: CASRRQWARDTDTQYF.

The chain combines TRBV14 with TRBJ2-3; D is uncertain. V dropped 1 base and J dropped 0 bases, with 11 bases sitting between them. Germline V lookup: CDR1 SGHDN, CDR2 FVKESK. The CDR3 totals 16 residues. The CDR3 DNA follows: TGTGCCAGCAGCCAAGTCCAAGTCGGTAGCACAGATACGCAGTATTTT. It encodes CASSQVQVGSTDTQYF. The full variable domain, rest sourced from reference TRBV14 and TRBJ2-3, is EAGVTQFPSHSVIEKGQTVTLRCDPISGHDNLYWYRRVMGKEIKFLLHFVKESKQDESGMPNNRFLAERTGGTYSTLKVQPAELEDSGVYFCASSQVQVGSTDTQYFGPGTRLTVL.

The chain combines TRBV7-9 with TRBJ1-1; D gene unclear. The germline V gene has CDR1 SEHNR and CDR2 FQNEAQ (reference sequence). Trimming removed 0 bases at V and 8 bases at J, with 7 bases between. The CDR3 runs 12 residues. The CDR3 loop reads CASSLATREAFF. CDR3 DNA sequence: TGTGCCAGCAGCTTAGCAACGCGGGAAGCTTTCTTT.

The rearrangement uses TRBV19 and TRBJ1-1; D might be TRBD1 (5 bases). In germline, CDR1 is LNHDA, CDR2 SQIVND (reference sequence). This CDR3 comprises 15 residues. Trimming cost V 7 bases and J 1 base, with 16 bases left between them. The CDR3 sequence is CASTPRGGRNTEAFF. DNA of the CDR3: TGTGCCAGTACCCCCCGCGGGGGGAGGAACACTGAAGCTTTCTTT.

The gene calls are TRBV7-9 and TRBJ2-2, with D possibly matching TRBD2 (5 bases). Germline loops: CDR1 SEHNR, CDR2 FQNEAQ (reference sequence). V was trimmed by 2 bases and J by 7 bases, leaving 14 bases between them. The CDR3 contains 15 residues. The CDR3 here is CASSLTRVRGGELFF. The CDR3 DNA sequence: TGTGCCAGCAGCTTAACAAGGGTCCGGGGCGGGGAGCTGTTTTTT.

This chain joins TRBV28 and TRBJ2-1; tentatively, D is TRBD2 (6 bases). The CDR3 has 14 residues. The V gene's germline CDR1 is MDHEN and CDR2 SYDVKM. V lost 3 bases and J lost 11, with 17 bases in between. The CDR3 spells CASSFAVMAGKQFF. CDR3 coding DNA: TGTGCCAGCAGTTTCGCGGTGATGGCGGGAAAGCAGTTCTTC. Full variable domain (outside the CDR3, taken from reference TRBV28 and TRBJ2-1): DVKVTQSSRYLVKRTGEKVFLECVQDMDHENMFWYRQDPGLGLRLIYFSYDVKMKEKGDIPEGYSVSREKKERFSLILESASTNQTSMYLCASSFAVMAGKQFFGPGTRLTVL.

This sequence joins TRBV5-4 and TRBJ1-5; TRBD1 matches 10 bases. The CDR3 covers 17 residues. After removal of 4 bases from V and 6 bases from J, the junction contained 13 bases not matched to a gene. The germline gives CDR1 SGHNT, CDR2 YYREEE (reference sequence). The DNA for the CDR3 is TGTGCCAGCAGCCGGAGCCCGACAGGGGGCCCCTTTCAGCCCCAGCATTTT. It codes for CASSRSPTGGPFQPQHF.

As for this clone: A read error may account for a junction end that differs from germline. For the CDR3, the DNA is TGTTCCAGCAGCTTAGGAGGCACTGAAGCTTTCTTT. This encodes CSSSLGGTEAFF. The chain employs TRBV7-9 and TRBJ1-1, with D hard to call. Per germline, CDR1 SEHNR and CDR2 FQNEAQ (reference sequence). The CDR3 extends over 12 amino acids.